The 9 T cell receptor beta chains presented below share a single source sample, sequenced in a study of neurological immune-mediated disorders. The time point denotes: longitudinal time-point 1 (baseline). Using its own MiXCR run on the 5' RACE reads, TCRdb lists one record per CDR3 protein. Among 60,000 to 90,000 distinct CDR3 sequences listed, 10% were seen once. Sequencing was performed on PBMCs. Every receptor here comes from a man in his thirties or forties in good health.

With respect to this clonotype: A clone one base away is much larger, so this may be a read error. V and J are TRBV27 and TRBJ1-1; 7 nucleotides match TRBD1. Germline V lookup: CDR1 MNHEY, CDR2 SMNVEV (reference sequence). This CDR3 region has 14 residues. The CDR3 DNA reads as TGTTCCAGCAGCGAGGGGGCGAGAAACACTGAAGCTTTCTTT. Amino acid sequence: CSSSEGARNTEAFF.

This clonotype was detected many times. This chain links TRBV15 with TRBJ1-1; unclear D gene. The CDR3 is 14 amino acids. Germline CDR1 LNHNV, CDR2 YYDKDF (reference sequence). V shed 5 bases and J shed 2 bases, with 12 bases lying between them. This CDR3 is CATSPQGINTEAFF. The CDR3, as DNA: TGTGCCACCAGCCCCCAAGGAATAAACACTGAAGCTTTCTTT.

This clonotype has a handful of counts. The gene calls are TRBV6-6 and TRBJ2-2, with a possible D match to TRBD2 (6 bases). Germline V gene sequence: CDR1 MNHNY, CDR2 SVGAGI (reference sequence). The V end was cut by 7 bases, the J end by 5 bases, with 11 bases between. The CDR3 loop spans 13 amino acids. The CDR3 coding sequence is TGTGCCAGCATCAGGGACTTGACCGGGGAGCTGTTTTTT. Translated, it gives CASIRDLTGELFF.

This clonotype came up many times. The gene calls are TRBV5-1 and TRBJ1-5; a possible D gene is TRBD1 (6 bases). Between the trimmed V and J ends, which lost 0 bases and 4 bases, there was a span of 11 bases. The germline gives CDR1 SGHRS, CDR2 YFSETQ. The CDR3 is made up of 15 amino acids. The CDR3 here is CASSLDGGLNQPQHF. CDR3 bases: TGCGCCAGCAGCTTGGATGGGGGCTTAAATCAGCCCCAGCATTTT.

In regard to this clonotype: This may stem from a read error, because a much larger clone lies one nucleotide away. The chain is built from TRBV25-1 and TRBJ2-1; D is unresolved. CDR1 and CDR2 from the germline V gene are MGHDK and SYGVNS. This CDR3 region has 16 residues. CDR3 sequence (DNA): TGTGTCAGCAGTCCAGGTTCCGGGTATTCCTACAATGAGCAGTTCTTC. It encodes CVSSPGSGYSYNEQFF.

This clonotype occurred many times. The gene calls are TRBV12-3 or TRBV12-4 and TRBJ2-3, with D perhaps matching TRBD2 (6 bases). The CDR3 spans 14 residues. The ends were cut back, 5 bases at V and 3 bases at J, with 12 bases in the middle. Here the CDR3 reads CASSRSGGTDTQYF. The CDR3 DNA is TGTGCCAGCAGTCGGAGCGGAGGGACAGATACGCAGTATTTT.

This clonotype was recorded many times. The genes are TRBV7-9 and TRBJ2-7, with 11 bases identical to TRBD1. Germline CDR1 reads SEHNR; CDR2 reads FQNEAQ (reference sequence). Unmatched junction bases numbered 2, after V lost 4 bases and J lost 6 bases. The length of the CDR3 is 13 residues. In DNA, the CDR3 is TGTGCCAGCAGCTCTGGGACAGGGGGCGAGCAGTACTTC. Amino acids: CASSSGTGGEQYF.

This clonotype was seen repeatedly, ten times or more. This chain links TRBV6-1 with TRBJ2-2; the D is unclear. CDR3 length: 15 residues. Germline CDR1 MNHNS, CDR2 SASEGT. The V end lost 2 bases, the J end lost 4 bases, and 11 bases lay between the germline ends. CDR3 protein: CASSEFGFPTGELFF. In DNA, the CDR3 is TGTGCCAGCAGTGAATTCGGATTCCCCACCGGGGAGCTGTTTTTT.

Many counts were recorded for this clonotype. A read error may account for a junction end that differs from germline. The rearrangement links TRBV28 to TRBJ2-7, with 11 bases fitting TRBD2. CDR1 and CDR2 (germline): MDHEN, SYDVKM. The CDR3 is 16 residues long. The CDR3 sequence is CASSLSTSGSPQSVDF. CDR3 DNA: TGTGCCAGCAGTTTATCCACTAGCGGGAGTCCCCAGTCTGTGGACTTC. Filled out from reference TRBV28 and TRBJ2-7, the complete variable domain reads DVKVTQSSRYLVKRTGEKVFLECVQDMDHENMFWYRQDPGLGLRLIYFSYDVKMKEKGDIPEGYSVSREKKERFSLILESASTNQTSMYLCASSLSTSGSPQSVDFGPGTRLTVT.